These 9 T cell receptor beta chains share one sample of origin, sequenced in a study of T-cell memory formation after mild COVID-19 (dated by TCRdb to the early 2020s). Preparation of the library involved 5' RACE. The sequencer was an Illumina NovaSeq 6000. TCRdb ran its own pipeline on the public reads, namely fastp trimming at Q25 and MiXCR clone calling, and kept in-frame beta chains. A single entry per CDR3 protein holds the most common genes and DNA from its merged rows. This sample has hundreds of thousands of distinct CDR3 sequences in its table, and 20% to 25% of those were observed once. The ten top clones hold less than 15% of the sample. Sequenced sample: PBMCs or a T cell subset sorted from them (not recorded which). These TCRs come from an adult woman who had mild COVID-19 (a few samples of this study predate the infection). The sample titles of this study are shuffled in the database, so cell type and time point are left out; the donor was told from shared clones.

This chain connects TRBV6-1 to TRBJ1-2; D might be TRBD1 (6 bases). Germline V gene lookup returns CDR1 MNHNS and CDR2 SASEGT. The germline V and J ends were trimmed by 8 bases and 4 bases, with 11 bases remaining between them. The CDR3 contains 12 residues. CDR3 loop: CASGQISYGYTF. The CDR3 nucleotides are TGTGCCAGCGGACAGATTAGCTATGGCTACACCTTC.

The chain couples TRBV20-1 to TRBJ1-4, with D unresolved. V gave up 0 bases and J gave up 10 bases, with 9 bases separating them. CDR3 size: 12 residues. The V gene's germline CDR1 is DFQATT and CDR2 SNEGSKA (reference sequence). For the CDR3, the DNA is TGCAGTGCTAGAGACGCCTTCGGAAAACTGTTTTTT. Translation: CSARDAFGKLFF.

This chain uses TRBV13 with TRBJ2-5; 7 nucleotides align to TRBD1. Trimming cost V 6 bases and J 1 base; bases outside gene matches: 2. The CDR3 runs 13 residues. Germline CDR1 reads PRHDT; CDR2 reads FYEKMQ (reference sequence). CDR3 coding DNA: TGTGCCAGCAGGGGGGACAGCCAAGAGACCCAGTACTTC. Protein product: CASRGDSQETQYF.

This clonotype was observed a handful of times. V is TRBV20-1 and J is TRBJ2-1; 9 bases align to TRBD2. Germline V CDR1 and CDR2: DFQATT, SNEGSKA (reference sequence). After removal of 2 bases from V and 9 bases from J, the junction contained 8 bases not matched to a gene. There are 14 residues in the CDR3. Here the CDR3 DNA reads TGCAGTGCTAGAAATCGCGGGAGGGCCAGTGAGCAGTTCTTC. It is translated as CSARNRGRASEQFF.

The chain has TRBV5-5 and TRBJ1-2; perhaps TRBD1 as D (6 bases). This CDR3 is 14 amino acids long. The V end lost 3 bases, the J end lost 8 bases, and 17 bases lay between the germline ends. Germline V CDR1 and CDR2: SGHKS, YYEKEE (reference sequence). This CDR3 reads CASSYIQGTKGYTF. The CDR3 DNA follows: TGTGCCAGCAGCTACATACAGGGAACGAAGGGCTACACCTTC.

The J gene is TRBJ2-7, the V gene TRBV4-1; D gene unclear. V was trimmed by 0 bases and J by 8 bases, leaving 8 bases between them. Germline lookup yields CDR1 MGHRA and CDR2 YSYEKL. There are 12 residues in the CDR3. CDR3 amino acids: CASSQDLGKQYF. The CDR3 DNA sequence: TGCGCCAGCAGCCAAGATCTTGGGAAGCAGTACTTC.

The chain joins TRBV3-1 to TRBJ2-3, with 7 positions matching TRBD1. J gave up 2 bases and V 6 bases, and 8 bases lay outside the gene matches. Germline CDR1 and CDR2: LGHDT and YNNKEL (reference sequence). The CDR3 is made up of 15 amino acids. The CDR3 protein is CASSRYRGSTDTQYF. The CDR3 nucleotides are TGTGCCAGCAGTCGCTACAGGGGATCCACAGATACGCAGTATTTT.

This clonotype showed up just a few times. A read error is likely, as this CDR3 ends without the conserved phenylalanine or tryptophan. Because the CDR3's place on the DNA is in doubt, the DNA is left out and the CDR3 is given as listed by TCRdb. The genes are TRBV10-3 and TRBJ1-2; TRBD1, the table's D call, lacks a check against the DNA. From germline, CDR1 is ENHRY and CDR2 SYGVKD. The CDR3 contains 14 residues when both ends are counted. CDR3 sequence reads: CAISDQGTGTGSLI.

This clonotype has just a few counts. V is TRBV18 and J is TRBJ2-5; 8 nucleotides match TRBD1. This CDR3 spans 15 amino acids. With 2 bases clipped from V and 4 bases from J, the junction kept 6 bases outside the gene matches. From germline, CDR1 is KGHSH and CDR2 LQKENI. The DNA for the CDR3 is TGTGCCAGCTCACCAGGACAGGGCCGGTTAGAGACCCAGTACTTC. The encoded protein is CASSPGQGRLETQYF.